This TCR beta chain stems from a study of neurological immune-mediated disorders. After removal of 6 bases from V and 3 bases from J, the junction contained 3 bases not matched to a gene. CDR1 and CDR2 (germline): MDHEN, SYDVKM. CDR3 size: 13 residues. The cDNA was synthesized by means of template-switch 5'RACE, which was carried out with 10-nucleotide random UMIs. MiXCR, applied by TCRdb to the 5' RACE reads, yields one record per CDR3 protein. The data show 20,000 to 30,000 distinct CDR3 sequences, around 14% seen once. This clonotype was recorded many times. Its antigen is unknown. Indicated time point: technical triplicate 1. Study-level points and caveats: The study found the most TCR clonal expansion in HTLV-1-associated myelopathy and the least in multiple sclerosis, below healthy controls.

The TCR sequence derives from a female donor with HTLV-1-associated myelopathy (HAM/TSP). The sample taken for sequencing was CD4+ T cells from blood. The chain carries TRBV28 and TRBJ1-1; 8 bases are a match to TRBD1. The CDR3 reads CASSGQGDTEAFF. The CDR3 DNA follows: TGTGCCAGCAGCGGACAGGGCGACACTGAAGCTTTCTTT.